These 8 T cell receptor beta chains share one sample of origin, sequenced in a study of blood T cell repertoires in COVID-19 (dated by TCRdb to 2020 to 2022). The method behind the library was the immunoSEQ multiplex PCR assay. TCRdb carries this immuneACCESS record with in-frame sequences only. Its versions omit some clonotypes, under half of them owing to an unresolved V gene in the studies checked, with the rest unexplained. The table for this sample lists approximately 70,000 clones; around nine tenths of them were counted only once. Clones ranked in the top ten supply 7.3% of the sample. Sequences were obtained from peripheral blood. These TCRs come from a middle-aged man with COVID-19, enrolled during active disease.

The chain recombines TRBV5-1 with TRBJ1-4; TRBD1 is a possible D gene (5 bases). V was cut by 2 bases and J by 0 bases, with 11 bases left in between. The length of the CDR3 is 16 residues. Germline V gene data show CDR1 as SGHRS and CDR2 as YFSETQ. CDR3 sequence reads: CASSFSGGTTNEKLFF. The DNA of the CDR3 is TGCGCCAGCAGCTTCTCGGGGGGTACAACTAATGAAAAACTGTTTTTT.

This clone was detected only once. The chain is built from TRBV5-3 and TRBJ1-1; D is perhaps TRBD1 (6 bases). TRBV5-3 is recorded as an ORF, its role being uncertain. V was pared by 10 bases and J by 2 bases, with 18 bases between. The CDR3 is 14 residues long. DNA of the CDR3: TGTGCCGGAAAACAGGGCAGGTTAAACACTGAAGCTTTCTTT. Its protein is CAGKQGRLNTEAFF.

The chain combines TRBV15 with TRBJ1-5; 10 nucleotides align to TRBD1. V lost 3 bases and J lost 2; bases outside the gene matches: 7. This CDR3 has 17 amino acids. From germline, CDR1 is LNHNV and CDR2 YYDKDF (reference sequence). CDR3 DNA sequence: TGTGCCACCAGCAGGTTGTTCGGGACAGGGGGCAATCAGCCCCAGCATTTT. Translated: CATSRLFGTGGNQPQHF.

The V gene is TRBV2, the J gene TRBJ1-2, with 9 bases matching TRBD1. J lost 4 bases, V lost 4 bases, and 1 base had no gene match. Germline V gene sequence: CDR1 SNHLY, CDR2 FYNNEI. The CDR3 runs 13 residues. The CDR3 sequence: CASSVDRGYGYTF. The CDR3 region has the DNA TGTGCCAGCAGTGTGGACAGGGGCTATGGCTACACCTTC. Full variable domain (outside the CDR3, taken from reference TRBV2 and TRBJ1-2): EPEVTQTPSHQVTQMGQEVILRCVPISNHLYFYWYRQILGQKVEFLVSFYNNEISEKSEIFDDQFSVERPDGSNFTLKIRSTKLEDSAMYFCASSVDRGYGYTFGSGTRLTVV.

The V call is TRBV6-4, the J call TRBJ1-2, with TRBD1 matching 8 bases. Germline V gene sequence: CDR1 MRHNA, CDR2 SNTAGT. Germline trimming cut 0 bases from V and 4 bases from J; bases unmatched to any gene: 4. The CDR3 sequence is 15 residues long. The CDR3 protein is CASSDSPGQAYGYTF. CDR3 DNA sequence: TGTGCCAGCAGTGACTCCCCGGGACAGGCCTATGGCTACACCTTC.

The CDR3 coding sequence is TGCGCCAGCAGCCTGGACACCCACTACGAGCAGTACTTC. Translating gives CASSLDTHYEQYF. The V gene is TRBV5-1, the J gene TRBJ2-7, with D possibly matching TRBD1 (5 bases). The CDR3 is made up of 13 amino acids. Germline CDR1 reads SGHRS; CDR2 reads YFSETQ. V was trimmed by 4 bases and J by 3 bases, leaving 11 bases between them.

This rearrangement joins TRBV18 to TRBJ1-3; D is ambiguous. The V and J ends lost 3 bases and 0 bases respectively, with 9 bases between them. Germline CDR1 and CDR2: KGHSH and LQKENI. The CDR3 is made up of 15 amino acids. CDR3 loop: CASSPWADSGNTIYF. The DNA for the CDR3 is TGTGCCAGCTCACCCTGGGCAGACTCTGGAAACACCATATATTTT.

The rearrangement joins TRBV7-4 to TRBJ2-7; D gene uncertain. The CDR3 is made up of 12 amino acids. Trimming took 5 bases from V and 7 from J, leaving 12 bases between them. Germline V CDR1 and CDR2: SGHVT, SQSDAQ. The CDR3, as DNA: TGTGCCAGCAGCCCACCATCTAGTGAGCAGTACTTC. This codes for CASSPPSSEQYF.